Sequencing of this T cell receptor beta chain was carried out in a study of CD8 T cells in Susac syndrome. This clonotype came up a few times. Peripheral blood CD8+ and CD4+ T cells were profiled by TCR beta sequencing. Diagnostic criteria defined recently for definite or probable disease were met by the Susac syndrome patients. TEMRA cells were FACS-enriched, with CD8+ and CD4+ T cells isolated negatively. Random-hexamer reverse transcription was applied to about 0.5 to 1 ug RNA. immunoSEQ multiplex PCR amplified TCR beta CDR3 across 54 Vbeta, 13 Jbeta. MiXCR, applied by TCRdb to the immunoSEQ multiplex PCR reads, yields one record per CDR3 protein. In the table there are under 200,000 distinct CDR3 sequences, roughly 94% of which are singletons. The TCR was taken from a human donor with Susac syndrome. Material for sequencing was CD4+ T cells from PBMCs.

CDR3 DNA: TGTGCCAGCAGTGAGTGGCCAAGGGGCGAGCAGTTCTTC. Encoded protein: CASSEWPRGEQFF. The chain carries TRBV2 and TRBJ2-1; tentative D call: TRBD1 (5 bases). Germline V CDR1 and CDR2: SNHLY, FYNNEI. This CDR3 has 13 residues. The V gene lost 3 bases and the J gene lost 10 bases, with 13 bases spanning the gap.